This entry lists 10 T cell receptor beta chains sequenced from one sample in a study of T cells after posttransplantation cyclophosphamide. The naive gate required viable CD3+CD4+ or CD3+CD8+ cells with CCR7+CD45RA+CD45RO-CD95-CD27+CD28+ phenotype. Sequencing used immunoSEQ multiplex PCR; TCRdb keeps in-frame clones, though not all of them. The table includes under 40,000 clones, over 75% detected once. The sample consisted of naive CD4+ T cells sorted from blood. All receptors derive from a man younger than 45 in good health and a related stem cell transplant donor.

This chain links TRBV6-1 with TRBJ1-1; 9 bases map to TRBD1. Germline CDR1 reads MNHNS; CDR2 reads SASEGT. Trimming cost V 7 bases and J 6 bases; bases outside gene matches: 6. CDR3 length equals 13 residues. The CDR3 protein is CASTRQGGPEAFF. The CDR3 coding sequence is TGTGCCAGCACTCGACAGGGGGGTCCTGAAGCTTTCTTT.

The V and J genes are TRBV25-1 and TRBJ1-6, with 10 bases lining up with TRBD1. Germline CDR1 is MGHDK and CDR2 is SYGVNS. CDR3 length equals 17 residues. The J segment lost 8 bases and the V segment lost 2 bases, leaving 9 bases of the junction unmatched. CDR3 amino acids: CASSEKGGTGVDSPLHF. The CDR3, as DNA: TGTGCCAGCAGTGAAAAAGGTGGGACAGGGGTAGATTCACCCCTCCACTTT.

In DNA, the CDR3 is TGTGCCAGCTATGTTTTTGGGGCGCGTGGCTACACCTTC. Amino acids: CASYVFGARGYTF. The J gene is TRBJ1-2, the V gene TRBV2, with D possibly matching TRBD1 (5 bases). The CDR3 loop spans 13 amino acids. The V and J ends lost 8 bases and 7 bases respectively, with 17 bases between them. Germline V gene data show CDR1 as SNHLY and CDR2 as FYNNEI.

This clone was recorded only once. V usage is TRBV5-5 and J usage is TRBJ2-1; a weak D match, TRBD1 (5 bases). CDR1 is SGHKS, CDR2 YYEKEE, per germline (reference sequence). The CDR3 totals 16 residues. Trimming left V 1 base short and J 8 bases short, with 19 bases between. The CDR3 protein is CASSLSPAGFDDEQFF. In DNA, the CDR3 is TGTGCCAGCAGCTTGTCCCCCGCAGGGTTTGACGATGAGCAGTTCTTC.

The CDR3 spells CATRQVAGPGDYGYTF. The CDR3 nucleotides read TGTGCCACCCGACAAGTCGCAGGGCCTGGGGACTATGGCTACACCTTC. This chain links TRBV19 with TRBJ1-2; TRBD1 might be the D (5 bases). Germline V gene lookup returns CDR1 LNHDA and CDR2 SQIVND (reference sequence). V shed 10 bases and J shed 3 bases, with 24 bases lying between them. The CDR3 covers 16 residues.

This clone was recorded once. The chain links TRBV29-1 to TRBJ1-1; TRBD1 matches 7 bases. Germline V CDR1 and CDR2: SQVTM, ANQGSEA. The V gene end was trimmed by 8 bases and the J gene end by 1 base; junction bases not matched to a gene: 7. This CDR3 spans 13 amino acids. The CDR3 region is CSSSGQSNTEAFF. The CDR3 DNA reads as TGCAGCTCTTCGGGACAGTCGAACACTGAAGCTTTCTTT.

The CDR3 DNA reads TGTGCCAGCAGCCCCGAAGGTCGGACAGGGGTCGAGACCCAGTACTTC. Its protein is CASSPEGRTGVETQYF. The gene calls are TRBV5-6 and TRBJ2-5; 9 nucleotides match TRBD1. Germline CDR1 reads SGHDT; CDR2 reads YYEEEE. The junction had 12 bases not matched to a gene; V was cut back by 4 bases and J by 5 bases. The CDR3 covers 16 residues. Full variable domain (outside the CDR3, taken from reference TRBV5-6 and TRBJ2-5): DAGVTQSPTHLIKTRGQQVTLRCSPKSGHDTVSWYQQALGQGPQFIFQYYEEEERQRGNFPDRFSGHQFPNYSSELNVNALLLGDSALYLCASSPEGRTGVETQYFGPGTRLLVL.

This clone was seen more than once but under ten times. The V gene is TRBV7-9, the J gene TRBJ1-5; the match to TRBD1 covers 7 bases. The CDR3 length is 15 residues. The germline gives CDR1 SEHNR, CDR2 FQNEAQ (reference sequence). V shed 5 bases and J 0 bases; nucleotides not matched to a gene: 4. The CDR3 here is CASSRGTASNQPQHF. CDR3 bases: TGTGCCAGCAGCCGGGGGACAGCTAGCAATCAGCCCCAGCATTTT. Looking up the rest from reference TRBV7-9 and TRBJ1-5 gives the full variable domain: DTGVSQNPRHKITKRGQNVTFRCDPISEHNRLYWYRQTLGQGPEFLTYFQNEAQLEKSRLLSDRFSAERPKGSFSTLEIQRTEQGDSAMYLCASSRGTASNQPQHFGDGTRLSIL.

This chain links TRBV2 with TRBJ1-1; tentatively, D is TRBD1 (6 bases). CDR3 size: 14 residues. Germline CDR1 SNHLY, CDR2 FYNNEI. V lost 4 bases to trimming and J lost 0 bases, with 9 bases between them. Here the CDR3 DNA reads TGTGCCAGCAGTGGTAACAGGGTGAACACTGAAGCTTTCTTT. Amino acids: CASSGNRVNTEAFF. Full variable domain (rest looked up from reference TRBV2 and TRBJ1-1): EPEVTQTPSHQVTQMGQEVILRCVPISNHLYFYWYRQILGQKVEFLVSFYNNEISEKSEIFDDQFSVERPDGSNFTLKIRSTKLEDSAMYFCASSGNRVNTEAFFGQGTRLTVV.

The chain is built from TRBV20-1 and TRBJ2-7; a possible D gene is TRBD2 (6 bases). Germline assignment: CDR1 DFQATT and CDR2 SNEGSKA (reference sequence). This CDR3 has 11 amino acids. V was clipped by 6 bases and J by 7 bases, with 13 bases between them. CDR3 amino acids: CSAAGSREQYF. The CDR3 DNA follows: TGCAGTGCCGCGGGGAGCAGGGAGCAGTACTTC.